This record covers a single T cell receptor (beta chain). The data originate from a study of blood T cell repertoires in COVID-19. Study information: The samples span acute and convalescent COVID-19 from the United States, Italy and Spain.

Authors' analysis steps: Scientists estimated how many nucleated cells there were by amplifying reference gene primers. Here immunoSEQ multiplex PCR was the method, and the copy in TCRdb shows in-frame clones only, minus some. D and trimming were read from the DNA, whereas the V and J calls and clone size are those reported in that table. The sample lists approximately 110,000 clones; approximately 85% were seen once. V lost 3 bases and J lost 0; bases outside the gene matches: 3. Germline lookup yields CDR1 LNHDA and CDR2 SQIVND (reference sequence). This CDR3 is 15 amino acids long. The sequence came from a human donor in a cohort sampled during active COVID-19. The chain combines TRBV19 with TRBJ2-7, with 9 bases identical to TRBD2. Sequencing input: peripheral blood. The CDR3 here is CASSIVAGASYEQYF. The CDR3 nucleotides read TGTGCCAGTAGTATTGTAGCGGGGGCCTCCTACGAGCAGTACTTC.